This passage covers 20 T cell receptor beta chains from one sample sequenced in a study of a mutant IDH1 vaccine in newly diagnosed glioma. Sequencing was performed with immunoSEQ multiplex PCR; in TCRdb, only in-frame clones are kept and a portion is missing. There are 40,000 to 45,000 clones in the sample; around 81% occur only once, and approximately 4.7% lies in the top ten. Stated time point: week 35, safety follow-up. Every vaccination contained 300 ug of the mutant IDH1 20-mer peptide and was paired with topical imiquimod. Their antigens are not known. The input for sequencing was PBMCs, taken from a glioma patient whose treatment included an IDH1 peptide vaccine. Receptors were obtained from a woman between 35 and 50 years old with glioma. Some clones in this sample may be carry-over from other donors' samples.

The CDR3 DNA sequence: TGCGCCAGCAGCCAAGATGTGTGGGGGGCAGTGAAGAACTATGGCTACACCTTC. Its protein is CASSQDVWGAVKNYGYTF. The V and J genes are TRBV4-1 and TRBJ1-2, with D maybe TRBD1 (6 bases). The germline gives CDR1 MGHRA, CDR2 YSYEKL. This CDR3 comprises 18 residues. The V end lost 0 bases, the J end lost 2 bases, and 19 bases lay between the germline ends.

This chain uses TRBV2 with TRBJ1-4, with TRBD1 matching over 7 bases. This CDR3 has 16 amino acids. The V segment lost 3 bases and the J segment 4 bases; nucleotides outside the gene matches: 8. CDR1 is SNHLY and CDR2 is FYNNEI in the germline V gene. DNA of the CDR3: TGTGCCAGCAGTGACCCCCGACAGGGATTTAATGAAAAACTGTTTTTT. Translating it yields CASSDPRQGFNEKLFF. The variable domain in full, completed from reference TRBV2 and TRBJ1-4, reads EPEVTQTPSHQVTQMGQEVILRCVPISNHLYFYWYRQILGQKVEFLVSFYNNEISEKSEIFDDQFSVERPDGSNFTLKIRSTKLEDSAMYFCASSDPRQGFNEKLFFGSGTQLSVL.

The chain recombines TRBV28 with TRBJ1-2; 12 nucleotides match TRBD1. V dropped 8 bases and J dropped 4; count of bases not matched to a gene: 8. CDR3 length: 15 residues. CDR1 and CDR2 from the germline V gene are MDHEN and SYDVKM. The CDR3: CASRGQGAPSYGYTF. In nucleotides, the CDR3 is TGTGCCAGCCGGGGACAGGGGGCGCCAAGCTATGGCTACACCTTC.

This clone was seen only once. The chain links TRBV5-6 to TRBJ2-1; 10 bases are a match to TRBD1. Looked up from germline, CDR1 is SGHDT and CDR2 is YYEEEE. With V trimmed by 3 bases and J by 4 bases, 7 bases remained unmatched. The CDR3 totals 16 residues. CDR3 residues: CASSWGQGTLYNEQFF. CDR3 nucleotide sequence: TGTGCCAGCAGCTGGGGACAGGGGACATTGTACAATGAGCAGTTCTTC.

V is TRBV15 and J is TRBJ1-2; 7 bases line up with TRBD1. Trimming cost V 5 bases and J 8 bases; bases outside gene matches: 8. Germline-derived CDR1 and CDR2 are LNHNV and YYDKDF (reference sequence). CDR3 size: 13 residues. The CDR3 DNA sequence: TGTGCCACCAGCTCCTACAGGGGAAACGGCTACACCTTC. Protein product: CATSSYRGNGYTF.

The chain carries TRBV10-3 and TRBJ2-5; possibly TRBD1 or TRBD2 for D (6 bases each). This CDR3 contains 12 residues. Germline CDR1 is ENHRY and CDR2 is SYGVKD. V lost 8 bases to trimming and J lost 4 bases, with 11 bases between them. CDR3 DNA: TGTGCCATCGGGGGGCCGGGAGAGACCCAGTACTTC. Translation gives CAIGGPGETQYF.

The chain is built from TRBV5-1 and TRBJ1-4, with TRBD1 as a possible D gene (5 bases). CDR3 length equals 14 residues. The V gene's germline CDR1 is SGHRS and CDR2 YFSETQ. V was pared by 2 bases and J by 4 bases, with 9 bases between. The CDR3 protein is CASSFGQGNEKLFF. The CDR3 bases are TGCGCCAGCAGCTTCGGTCAGGGTAATGAAAAACTGTTTTTT. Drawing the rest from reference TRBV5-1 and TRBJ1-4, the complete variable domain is KAGVTQTPRYLIKTRGQQVTLSCSPISGHRSVSWYQQTPGQGLQFLFEYFSETQRNKGNFPGRFSGRQFSNSRSEMNVSTLELGDSALYLCASSFGQGNEKLFFGSGTQLSVL.

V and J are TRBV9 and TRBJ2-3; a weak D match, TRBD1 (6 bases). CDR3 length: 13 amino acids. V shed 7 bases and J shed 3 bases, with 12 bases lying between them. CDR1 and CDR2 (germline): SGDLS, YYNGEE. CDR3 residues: CASGQGQTDTQYF. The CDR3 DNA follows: TGTGCCAGCGGCCAAGGACAGACAGATACGCAGTATTTT.

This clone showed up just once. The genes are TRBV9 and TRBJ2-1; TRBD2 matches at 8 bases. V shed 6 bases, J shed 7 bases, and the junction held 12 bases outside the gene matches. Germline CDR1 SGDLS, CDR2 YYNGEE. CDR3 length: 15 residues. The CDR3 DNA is TGTGCCAGCACCTCCGGGGGGGCCATAAGAAATGAGCAGTTCTTC. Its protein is CASTSGGAIRNEQFF.

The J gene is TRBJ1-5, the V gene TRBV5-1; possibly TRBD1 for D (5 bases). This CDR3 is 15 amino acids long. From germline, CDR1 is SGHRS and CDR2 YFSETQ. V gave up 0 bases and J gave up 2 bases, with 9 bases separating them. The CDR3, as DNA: TGCGCCAGCAGCTTGGCAGGGTTGGGCAATCAGCCCCAGCATTTT. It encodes CASSLAGLGNQPQHF.

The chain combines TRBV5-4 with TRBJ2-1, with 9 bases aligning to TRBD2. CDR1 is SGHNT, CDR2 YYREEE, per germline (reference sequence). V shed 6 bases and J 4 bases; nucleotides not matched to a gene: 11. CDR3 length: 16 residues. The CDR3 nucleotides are TGTGCCAGCACCCCCGGGGAGGCGGGGGGGTACAATGAGCAGTTCTTC. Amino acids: CASTPGEAGGYNEQFF.

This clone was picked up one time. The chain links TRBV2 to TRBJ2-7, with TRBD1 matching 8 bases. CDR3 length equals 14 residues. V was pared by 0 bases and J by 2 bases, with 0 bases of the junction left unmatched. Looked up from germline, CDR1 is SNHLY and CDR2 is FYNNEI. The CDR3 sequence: CASSEAGQAYEQYF. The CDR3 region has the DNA TGTGCCAGCAGTGAAGCGGGACAGGCCTACGAGCAGTACTTC.

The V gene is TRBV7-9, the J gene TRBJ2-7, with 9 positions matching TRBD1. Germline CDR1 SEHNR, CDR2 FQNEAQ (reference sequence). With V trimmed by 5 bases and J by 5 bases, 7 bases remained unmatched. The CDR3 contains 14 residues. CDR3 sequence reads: CASSGTGFFDEQYF. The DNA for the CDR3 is TGTGCCAGCAGCGGGACAGGGTTTTTCGACGAGCAGTACTTC.

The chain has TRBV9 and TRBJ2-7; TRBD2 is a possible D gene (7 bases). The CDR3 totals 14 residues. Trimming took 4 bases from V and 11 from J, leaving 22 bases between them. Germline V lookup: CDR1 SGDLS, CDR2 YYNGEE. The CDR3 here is CASSPSMGGDNEYF. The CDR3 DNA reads TGTGCCAGCAGCCCATCCATGGGGGGGGACAACGAGTACTTC.

The CDR3 here is CASSPTRVRQFF. For the CDR3, the DNA is TGTGCCAGCAGCCCGACTAGGGTCAGGCAGTTCTTC. This chain uses TRBV6-6 with TRBJ2-1; maybe TRBD2 (6 bases). Germline CDR1 and CDR2: MNHNY and SVGAGI (reference sequence). This CDR3 comprises 12 residues. V lost 6 bases, J lost 12 bases, and 15 bases lay in between.

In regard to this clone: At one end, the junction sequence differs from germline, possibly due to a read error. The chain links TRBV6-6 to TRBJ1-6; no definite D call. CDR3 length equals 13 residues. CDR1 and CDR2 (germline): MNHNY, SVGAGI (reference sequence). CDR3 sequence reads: CASINRDNSLLHF. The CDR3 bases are TGTGCCAGTATAAACAGAGATAATTCACTCCTCCACTTT.

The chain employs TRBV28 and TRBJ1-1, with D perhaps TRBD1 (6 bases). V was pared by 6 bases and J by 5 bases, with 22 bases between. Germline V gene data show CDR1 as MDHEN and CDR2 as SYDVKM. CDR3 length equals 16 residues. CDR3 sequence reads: CASSLVGGPFGTEAFF. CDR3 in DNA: TGTGCCAGCAGCCTCGTAGGGGGACCGTTTGGAACTGAAGCTTTCTTT.

The CDR3 loop is CASSGSGVGSEQFF. The CDR3 DNA follows: TGTGCCAGCAGCGGAAGCGGGGTAGGGAGCGAGCAGTTCTTC. The gene calls are TRBV9 and TRBJ2-1; 7 bases fit TRBD2. There are 14 residues in the CDR3. Looked up from germline, CDR1 is SGDLS and CDR2 is YYNGEE. Losses at the gene ends were 3 bases for V and 10 bases for J; bases not matched to a gene: 10.

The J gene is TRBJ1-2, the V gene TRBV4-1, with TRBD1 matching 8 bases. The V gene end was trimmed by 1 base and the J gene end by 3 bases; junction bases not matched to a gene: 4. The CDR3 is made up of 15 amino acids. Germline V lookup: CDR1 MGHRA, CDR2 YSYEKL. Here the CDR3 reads CASSQVSTGDYGYTF. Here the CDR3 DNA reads TGCGCCAGCAGCCAAGTCTCGACAGGGGACTATGGCTACACCTTC.

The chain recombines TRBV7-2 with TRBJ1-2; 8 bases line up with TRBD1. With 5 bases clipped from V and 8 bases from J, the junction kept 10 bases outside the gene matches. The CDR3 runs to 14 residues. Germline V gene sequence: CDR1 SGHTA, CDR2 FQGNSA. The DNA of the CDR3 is TGTGCCAGCAGCCGGGACAGGTCTTCCTGGGGCTACACCTTC. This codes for CASSRDRSSWGYTF.